This T cell receptor beta chain was found in a study of identical twins. Overall study findings and caveats: Rather than following the same donors, the conclusions depended on cross-sectional statistical analysis. Analyses based on zero insertions could be partly confounded by invariant MAIT and iNKT cells. Models underestimated out-of-frame TCR alpha sharing in monozygotic twins. Among beta out-of-frame sequences, excess sharing between twins appeared weaker.

The germline V gene encodes CDR1 MGHRA and CDR2 YSYEKL. Trimming pared 1 base from V and 2 bases from J, leaving 12 bases between. This CDR3 is 16 amino acids long. In TCRdb, the 5' RACE reads were re-called with MiXCR into one record per CDR3 protein. The sample lists some 320,000 distinct CDR3 sequences, roughly 12% occurring once. In this sample, this clonotype turned up a few times. The antigen is undetermined. This sample also belongs to another study, concerning yellow fever vaccine responses in identical twins.

The sequence was obtained from a woman in her late teens or twenties in good health. The sample consisted of CD8+ T cells sorted from blood. V and J are TRBV4-1 and TRBJ2-1; the D gene is possibly TRBD1 (6 bases). The CDR3 nucleotides are TGCGCCAGCAGCCAAGCGATACAGGGAGCCTACAATGAGCAGTTCTTC. Protein product: CASSQAIQGAYNEQFF.